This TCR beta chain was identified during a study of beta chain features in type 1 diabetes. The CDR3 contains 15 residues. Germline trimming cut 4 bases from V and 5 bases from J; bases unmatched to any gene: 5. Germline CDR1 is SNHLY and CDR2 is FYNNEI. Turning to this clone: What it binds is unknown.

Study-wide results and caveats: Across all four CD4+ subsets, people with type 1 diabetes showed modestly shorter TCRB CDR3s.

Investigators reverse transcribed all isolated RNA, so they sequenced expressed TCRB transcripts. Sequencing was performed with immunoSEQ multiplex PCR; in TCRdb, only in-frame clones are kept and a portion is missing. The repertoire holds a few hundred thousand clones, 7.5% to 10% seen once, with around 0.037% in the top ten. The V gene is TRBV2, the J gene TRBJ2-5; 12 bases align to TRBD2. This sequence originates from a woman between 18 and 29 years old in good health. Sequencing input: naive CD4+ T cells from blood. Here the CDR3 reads CASSVGLAGIETQYF. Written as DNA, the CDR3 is TGTGCCAGCAGTGTAGGACTAGCGGGAATTGAGACCCAGTACTTC.